This entry lists 8 T cell receptor beta chains sequenced from one sample in a study of human T cells and chemical hapten exposure. As to time point: patch test 3, about 24 weeks after DPC sensitization. Sample treatment: therapeutic diphenylcyclopropenone sensitization with weekly scalp DPC. TCRdb re-analysed the RACE reads in MiXCR, keeping a single row per CDR3 protein. The sample lists 80,000 to 100,000 distinct CDR3 sequences; around 9.9% were seen once. Sequencing was performed on whole blood, taken in connection with sensitization to the hapten diphenylcyclopropenone (DPC). These receptors all come from a woman aged 25 to 39 with alopecia areata. Some clones in this sample may be carry-over from other donors' samples.

This clonotype turned up a few times. The rearrangement links TRBV24-1 to TRBJ2-2; D ambiguous. The germline V gene has CDR1 KGHDR and CDR2 SFDVKD. The V gene lost 8 bases and the J gene lost 0 bases, with 6 bases spanning the gap. There are 13 residues in the CDR3. This CDR3 is CATNPTNTGELFF. The DNA of the CDR3 is TGTGCCACCAATCCAACGAACACCGGGGAGCTGTTTTTT.

This clonotype has ten or more counts. V is TRBV20-1 and J is TRBJ2-1; 9 positions match TRBD2. Germline V lookup: CDR1 DFQATT, CDR2 SNEGSKA (reference sequence). Trimming at V came to 1 base and at J to 9 bases, leaving 16 bases not matched to a gene. This CDR3 contains 17 residues. CDR3 protein: CSARASLAGMVGSEQFF. The CDR3 DNA is TGCAGTGCTAGAGCGAGCCTAGCGGGGATGGTGGGCAGTGAGCAGTTCTTC.

This clonotype showed up many times. The chain carries TRBV6-5 and TRBJ2-2, with D perhaps matching TRBD2 (6 bases). Trimming took off 2 bases at V and 0 bases at J, with 10 bases between the two ends. Germline V CDR1 and CDR2: MNHEY, SVGAGI. The CDR3 consists of 16 residues. Written as DNA, the CDR3 is TGTGCCAGCAGTTACAGTGGCGGGGCGAACACCGGGGAGCTGTTTTTT. Amino acids: CASSYSGGANTGELFF.

A few counts support this clonotype. The V gene is TRBV29-1, the J gene TRBJ1-2, with D hard to call. The CDR3 sequence is 11 residues long. V shed 4 bases and J shed 4 bases, with 7 bases lying between them. CDR1 and CDR2 (germline): SQVTM, ANQGSEA. In DNA, the CDR3 is TGCAGCGTTGGTGGCCGCTATGGCTACACCTTC. Protein sequence: CSVGGRYGYTF.

This clonotype was counted at least ten times. CDR3 region: CASSPTDRGSYNEQFF. Written as DNA, the CDR3 is TGTGCCAGCAGTCCGACTGACAGGGGGTCCTACAATGAGCAGTTCTTC. This rearrangement joins TRBV3-1 to TRBJ2-1; TRBD1 aligns across 9 bases. CDR1 is LGHDT, CDR2 YNNKEL, per germline (reference sequence). V dropped 6 bases and J dropped 1; count of bases not matched to a gene: 7. The CDR3 contains 16 residues.

This clonotype was found many times. The chain links TRBV25-1 to TRBJ2-7, with TRBD1 matching 8 bases. Trimming removed 6 bases from V and 5 bases from J; junction bases left unmatched: 6. CDR3 size: 13 residues. Germline lookup yields CDR1 MGHDK and CDR2 SYGVNS. The CDR3 is CASRGTGKNEQYF. In DNA, the CDR3 is TGTGCCAGCAGGGGGACAGGAAAGAACGAGCAGTACTTC.

Regarding this clonotype: Since a much larger clone is just one base distant, this may be a read error. V gene TRBV15 combines with J gene TRBJ1-2, with D uncertain. Germline V lookup: CDR1 LNHNV, CDR2 YYDKDF (reference sequence). The CDR3 totals 15 residues. The CDR3 reads CATSRDRAAYYRYTF. In nucleotides, the CDR3 is TGTGCCACCAGCAGAGATCGGGCAGCCTACTATCGCTACACCTTC.

This clonotype was counted between two and nine times. This chain links TRBV5-6 with TRBJ2-5; D may be TRBD2 (6 bases). Trimming cost V 7 bases and J 11 bases, with 24 bases left between them. Germline lookup yields CDR1 SGHDT and CDR2 YYEEEE. This CDR3 region has 14 residues. The CDR3 DNA is TGTGCCAGCTCCCATCAAGGGACTGCACCGCCTCAGTACTTC. Its protein is CASSHQGTAPPQYF.